A single sample gave rise to the 2 T cell receptor beta chains below, sequenced in a study of cytomegalovirus exposure and HLA in healthy donors. The PCR made use of 60 Vbeta and 13 Jbeta primers. Some clones are missing from TCRdb's copy, which holds only in-frame ones; the method was immunoSEQ multiplex PCR. The table lists approximately 160,000 clones, 68% of them singletons. Specimen: PBMCs. These TCRs come from a woman in her thirties or forties in good health and CMV-seropositive.

The V call is TRBV6-6, the J call TRBJ1-2, with D perhaps TRBD1 (5 bases). Deletions cut 6 bases from V and 5 bases from J, with 13 bases between. The CDR3 runs to 13 residues. Germline CDR1 MNHNY, CDR2 SVGAGI (reference sequence). The CDR3 here is CASRNPRQYGYTF. DNA of the CDR3: TGTGCCAGCAGAAACCCTCGACAGTATGGCTACACCTTC.

V is TRBV19 and J is TRBJ2-5, with TRBD2 identical over 14 bases. The CDR3 extends over 15 amino acids. Losses at the gene ends were 8 bases for V and 2 bases for J; bases not matched to a gene: 4. Germline assignment: CDR1 LNHDA and CDR2 SQIVND (reference sequence). CDR3: CASGRLAGGQETQYF. The CDR3 bases are TGTGCCAGTGGTAGACTAGCGGGAGGGCAAGAGACCCAGTACTTC.